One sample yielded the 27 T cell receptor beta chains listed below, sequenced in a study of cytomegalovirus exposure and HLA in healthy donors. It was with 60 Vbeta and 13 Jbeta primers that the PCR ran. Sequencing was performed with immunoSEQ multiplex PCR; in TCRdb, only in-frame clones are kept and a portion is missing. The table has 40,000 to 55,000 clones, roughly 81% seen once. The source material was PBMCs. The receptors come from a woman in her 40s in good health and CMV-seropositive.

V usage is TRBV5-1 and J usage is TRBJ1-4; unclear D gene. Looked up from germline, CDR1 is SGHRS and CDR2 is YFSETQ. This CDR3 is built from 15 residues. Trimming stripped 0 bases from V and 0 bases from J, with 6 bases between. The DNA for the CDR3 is TGCGCCAGCAGCTTGGCCCTCGCAACTAATGAAAAACTGTTTTTT. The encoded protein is CASSLALATNEKLFF.

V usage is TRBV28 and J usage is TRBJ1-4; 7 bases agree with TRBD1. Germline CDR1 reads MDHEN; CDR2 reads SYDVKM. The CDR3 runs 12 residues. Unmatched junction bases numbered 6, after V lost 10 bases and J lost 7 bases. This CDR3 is CATRGGVEKLFF. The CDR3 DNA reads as TGTGCCACCAGGGGGGGTGTTGAAAAACTGTTTTTT.

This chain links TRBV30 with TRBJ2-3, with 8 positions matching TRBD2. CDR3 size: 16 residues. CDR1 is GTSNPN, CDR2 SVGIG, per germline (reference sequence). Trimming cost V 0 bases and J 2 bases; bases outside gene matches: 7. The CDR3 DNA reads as TGTGCCTGGAGTGTACTTCAGCGGGGGACCACAGATACGCAGTATTTT. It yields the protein CAWSVLQRGTTDTQYF.

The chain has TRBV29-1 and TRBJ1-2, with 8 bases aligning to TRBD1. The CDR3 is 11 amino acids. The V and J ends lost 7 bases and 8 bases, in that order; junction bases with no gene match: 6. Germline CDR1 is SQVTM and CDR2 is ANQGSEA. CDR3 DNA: TGCAGCGCCGGGACAGGCTGGGGCTACACCTTC. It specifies CSAGTGWGYTF.

The CDR3 region is CASSPRTGVNTEAFF. CDR3 bases: TGTGCCAGCAGCCCCCGGACAGGGGTGAACACTGAAGCTTTCTTT. V gene TRBV11-2 combines with J gene TRBJ1-1; 9 nucleotides agree with TRBD1. CDR1 is SGHAT and CDR2 is FQNNGV in the germline V gene. Losses at the gene ends were 5 bases for V and 0 bases for J; bases not matched to a gene: 4. The CDR3 spans 15 residues.

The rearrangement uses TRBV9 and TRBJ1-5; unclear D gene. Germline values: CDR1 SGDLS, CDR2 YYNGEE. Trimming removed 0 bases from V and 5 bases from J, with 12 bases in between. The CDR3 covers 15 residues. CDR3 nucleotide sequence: TGTGCCAGCAGCGTAGGCGGGCTGAATGATCAGCCCCAGCATTTT. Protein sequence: CASSVGGLNDQPQHF.

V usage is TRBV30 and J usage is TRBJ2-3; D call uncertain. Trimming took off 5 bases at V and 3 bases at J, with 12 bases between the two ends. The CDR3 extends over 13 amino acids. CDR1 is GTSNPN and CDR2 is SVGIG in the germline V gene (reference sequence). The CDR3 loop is CAWDQRQTDTQYF. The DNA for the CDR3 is TGTGCCTGGGACCAACGACAAACAGATACGCAGTATTTT. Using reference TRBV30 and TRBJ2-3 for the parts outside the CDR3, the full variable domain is SQTIHQWPATLVQPVGSPLSLECTVEGTSNPNLYWYRQAAGRGLQLLFYSVGIGQISSEVPQNLSASRPQDRQFILSSKKLLLSDSGFYLCAWDQRQTDTQYFGPGTRLTVL.

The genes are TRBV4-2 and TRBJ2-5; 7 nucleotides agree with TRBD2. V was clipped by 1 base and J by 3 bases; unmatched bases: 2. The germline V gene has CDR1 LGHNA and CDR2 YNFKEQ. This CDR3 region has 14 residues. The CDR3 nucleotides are TGTGCCAGCAGCCAAGGGGCGGGGGAAGAGACCCAGTACTTC. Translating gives CASSQGAGEETQYF.

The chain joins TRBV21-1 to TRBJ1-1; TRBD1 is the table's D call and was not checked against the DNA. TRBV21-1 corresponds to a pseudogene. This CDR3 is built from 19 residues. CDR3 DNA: TGTGCCAGCAGCAAGCCAATTCCCGTATCCGGCATACAGGACACTGAAGCTTTCTTT. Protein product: CASSKPIPVSGIQDTEAFF.

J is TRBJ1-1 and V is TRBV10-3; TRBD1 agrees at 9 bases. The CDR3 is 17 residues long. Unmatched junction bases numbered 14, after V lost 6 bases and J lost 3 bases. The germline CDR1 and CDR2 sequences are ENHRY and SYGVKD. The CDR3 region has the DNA TGTGCCATCAGGAAAGGGACAGGGACGAATGTTGACACTGAAGCTTTCTTT. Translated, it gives CAIRKGTGTNVDTEAFF.

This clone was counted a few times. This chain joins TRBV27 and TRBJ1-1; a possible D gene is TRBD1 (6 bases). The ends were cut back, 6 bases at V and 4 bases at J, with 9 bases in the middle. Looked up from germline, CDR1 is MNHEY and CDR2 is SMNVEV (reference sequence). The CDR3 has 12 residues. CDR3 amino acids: CASSTGLTEAFF. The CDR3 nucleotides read TGTGCCAGCAGCACAGGGCTCACTGAAGCTTTCTTT.

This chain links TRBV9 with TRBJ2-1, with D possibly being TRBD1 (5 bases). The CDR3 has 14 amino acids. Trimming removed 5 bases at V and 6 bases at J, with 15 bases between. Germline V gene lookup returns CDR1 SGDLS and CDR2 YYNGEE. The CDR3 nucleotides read TGTGCCAGCAGGGGGCAGGGTGGAAGCAATGAGCAGTTCTTC. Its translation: CASRGQGGSNEQFF.

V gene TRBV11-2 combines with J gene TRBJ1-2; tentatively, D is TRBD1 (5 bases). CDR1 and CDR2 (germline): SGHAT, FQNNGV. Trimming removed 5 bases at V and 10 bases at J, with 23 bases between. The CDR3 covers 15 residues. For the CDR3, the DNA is TGTGCCAGCAGCCGCTCTCGGACATCAGGTTACGCCTACACCTTC. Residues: CASSRSRTSGYAYTF. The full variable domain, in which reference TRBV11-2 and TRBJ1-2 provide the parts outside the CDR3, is EAGVAQSPRYKIIEKRQSVAFWCNPISGHATLYWYQQILGQGPKLLIQFQNNGVVDDSQLPKDRFSAERLKGVDSTLKIQPAKLEDSAVYLCASSRSRTSGYAYTFGSGTRLTVV.

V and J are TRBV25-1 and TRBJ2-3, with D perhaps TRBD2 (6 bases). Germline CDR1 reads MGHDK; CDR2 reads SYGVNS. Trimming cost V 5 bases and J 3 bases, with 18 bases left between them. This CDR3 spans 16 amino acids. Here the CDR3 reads CASSMRGGMRTDTQYF. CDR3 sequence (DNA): TGTGCCAGCAGTATGAGAGGCGGGATGAGGACAGATACGCAGTATTTT.

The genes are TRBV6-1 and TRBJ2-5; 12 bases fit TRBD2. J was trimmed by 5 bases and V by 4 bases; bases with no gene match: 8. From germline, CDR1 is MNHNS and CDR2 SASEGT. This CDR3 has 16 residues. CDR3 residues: CASSVWASGGAETQYF. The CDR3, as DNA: TGTGCCAGCAGTGTCTGGGCTAGCGGGGGGGCGGAGACCCAGTACTTC.

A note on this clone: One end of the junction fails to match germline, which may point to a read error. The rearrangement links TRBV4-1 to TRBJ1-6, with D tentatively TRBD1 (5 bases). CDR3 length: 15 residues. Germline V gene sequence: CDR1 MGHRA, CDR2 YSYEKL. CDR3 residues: CTSSQDSRVSSPLHF. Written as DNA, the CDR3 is TGCACCAGCAGCCAAGACTCCAGGGTGAGTTCACCCCTCCACTTT.

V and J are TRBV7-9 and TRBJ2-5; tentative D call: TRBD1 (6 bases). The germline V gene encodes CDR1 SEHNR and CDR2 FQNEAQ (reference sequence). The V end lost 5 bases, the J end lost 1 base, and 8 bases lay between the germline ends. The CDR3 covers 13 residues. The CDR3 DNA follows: TGTGCCAGCAGCCCGGACAGCCAAGAGACCCAGTACTTC. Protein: CASSPDSQETQYF. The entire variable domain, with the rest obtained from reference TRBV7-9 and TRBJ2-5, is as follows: DTGVSQNPRHKITKRGQNVTFRCDPISEHNRLYWYRQTLGQGPEFLTYFQNEAQLEKSRLLSDRFSAERPKGSFSTLEIQRTEQGDSAMYLCASSPDSQETQYFGPGTRLLVL.

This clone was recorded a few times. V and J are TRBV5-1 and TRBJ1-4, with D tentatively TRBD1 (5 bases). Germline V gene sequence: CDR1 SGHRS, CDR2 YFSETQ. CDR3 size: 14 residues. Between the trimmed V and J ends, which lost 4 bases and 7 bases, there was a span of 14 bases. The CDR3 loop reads CASSLAGPPEKLFF. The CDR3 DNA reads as TGCGCCAGCAGCCTCGCGGGGCCCCCTGAAAAACTGTTTTTT.

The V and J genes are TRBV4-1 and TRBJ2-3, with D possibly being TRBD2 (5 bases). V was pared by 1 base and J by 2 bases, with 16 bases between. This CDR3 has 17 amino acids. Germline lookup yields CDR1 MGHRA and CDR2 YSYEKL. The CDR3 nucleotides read TGCGCCAGCAGCCAAGGAGGTTTACTAGTCACCACAGATACGCAGTATTTT. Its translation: CASSQGGLLVTTDTQYF.

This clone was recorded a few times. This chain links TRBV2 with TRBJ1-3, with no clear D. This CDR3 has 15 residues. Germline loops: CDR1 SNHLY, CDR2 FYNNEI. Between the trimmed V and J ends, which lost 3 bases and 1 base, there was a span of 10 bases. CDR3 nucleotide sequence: TGTGCCAGCAGTGATATGACACCTTCTGGAAACACCATATATTTT. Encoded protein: CASSDMTPSGNTIYF.

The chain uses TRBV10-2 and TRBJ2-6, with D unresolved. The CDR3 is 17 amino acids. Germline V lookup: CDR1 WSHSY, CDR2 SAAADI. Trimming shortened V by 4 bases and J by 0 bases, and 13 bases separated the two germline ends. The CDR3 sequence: CASSARGTLSGANVLTF. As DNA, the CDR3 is TGCGCCAGCAGTGCACGCGGTACTCTCTCTGGGGCCAACGTCCTGACTTTC.

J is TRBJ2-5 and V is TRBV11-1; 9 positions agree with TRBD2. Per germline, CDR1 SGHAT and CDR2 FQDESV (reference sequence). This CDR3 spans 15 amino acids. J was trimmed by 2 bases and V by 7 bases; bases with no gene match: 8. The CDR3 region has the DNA TGTGCCAGCACCCCCCTAGCGGGGCTTCAAGAGACCCAGTACTTC. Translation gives CASTPLAGLQETQYF.

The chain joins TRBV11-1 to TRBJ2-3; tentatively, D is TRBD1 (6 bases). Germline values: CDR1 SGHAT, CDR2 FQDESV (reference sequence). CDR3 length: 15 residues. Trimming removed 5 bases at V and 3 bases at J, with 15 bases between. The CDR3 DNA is TGTGCCAGCAGCCGAGACAGGTTACTGACAGATACGCAGTATTTT. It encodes CASSRDRLLTDTQYF.

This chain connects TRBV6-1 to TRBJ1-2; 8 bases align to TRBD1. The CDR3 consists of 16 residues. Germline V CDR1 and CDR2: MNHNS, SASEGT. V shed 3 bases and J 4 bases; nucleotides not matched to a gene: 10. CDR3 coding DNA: TGTGCCAGCAGTGATCAGGGGGCTGCGGTTAGCTATGGCTACACCTTC. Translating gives CASSDQGAAVSYGYTF.

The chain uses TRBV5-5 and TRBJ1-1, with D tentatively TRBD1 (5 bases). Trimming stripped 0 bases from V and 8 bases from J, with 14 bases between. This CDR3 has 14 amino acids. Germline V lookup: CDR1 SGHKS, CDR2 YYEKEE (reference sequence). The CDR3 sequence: CASSLEAGGTEAFF. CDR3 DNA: TGTGCCAGCAGCTTGGAGGCTGGGGGGACGGAAGCTTTCTTT.

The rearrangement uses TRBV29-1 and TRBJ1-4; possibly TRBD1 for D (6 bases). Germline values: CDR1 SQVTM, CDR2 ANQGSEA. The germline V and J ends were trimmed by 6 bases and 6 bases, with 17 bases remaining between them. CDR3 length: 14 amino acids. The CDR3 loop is CSVGIPGHDEKLFF. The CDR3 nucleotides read TGCAGCGTGGGGATTCCGGGACATGATGAAAAACTGTTTTTT.

CDR3 DNA: TGTGCCAGCAAACAGGACAGGGGAGTAAACCAGCCCCAGCATTTT. It translates to CASKQDRGVNQPQHF. The rearrangement links TRBV27 to TRBJ1-5, with TRBD1 matching 9 bases. With V trimmed by 7 bases and J by 7 bases, 11 bases remained unmatched. The CDR3 runs to 15 residues. Germline-derived CDR1 and CDR2 are MNHEY and SMNVEV (reference sequence).